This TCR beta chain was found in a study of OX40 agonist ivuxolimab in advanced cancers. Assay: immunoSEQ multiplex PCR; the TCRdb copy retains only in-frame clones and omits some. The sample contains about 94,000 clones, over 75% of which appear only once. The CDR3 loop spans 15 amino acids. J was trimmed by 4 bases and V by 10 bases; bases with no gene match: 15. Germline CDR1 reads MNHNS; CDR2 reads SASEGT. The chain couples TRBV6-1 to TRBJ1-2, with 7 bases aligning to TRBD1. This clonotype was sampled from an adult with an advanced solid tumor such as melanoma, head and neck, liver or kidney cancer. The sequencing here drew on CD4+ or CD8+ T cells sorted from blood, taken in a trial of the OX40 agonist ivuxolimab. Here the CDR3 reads CATLEGAFLGYGYTF. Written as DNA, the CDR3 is TGTGCCACCCTGGAGGGGGCGTTTCTTGGCTATGGCTACACCTTC.